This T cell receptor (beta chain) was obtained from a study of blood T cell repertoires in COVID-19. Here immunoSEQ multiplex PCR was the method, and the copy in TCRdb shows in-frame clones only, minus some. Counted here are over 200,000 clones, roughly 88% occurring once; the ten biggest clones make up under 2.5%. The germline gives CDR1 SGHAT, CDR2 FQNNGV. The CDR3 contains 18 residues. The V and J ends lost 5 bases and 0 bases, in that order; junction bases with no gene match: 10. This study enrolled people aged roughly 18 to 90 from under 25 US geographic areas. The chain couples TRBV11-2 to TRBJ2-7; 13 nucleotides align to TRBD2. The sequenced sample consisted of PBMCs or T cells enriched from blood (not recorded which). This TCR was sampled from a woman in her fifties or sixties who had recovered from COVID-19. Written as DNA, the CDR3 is TGTGCCAGCAGCCTATGGACTAGCGGGGGTGTTAGCTCCTACGAGCAGTACTTC. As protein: CASSLWTSGGVSSYEQYF.